The rows below give T cell receptor beta chains drawn from one sample of a study of T cells after yellow fever vaccination. TCRdb reprocessed the 5' RACE reads via MiXCR and lists one record per CDR3 protein. The sample holds 200,000 to 300,000 distinct CDR3 sequences; approximately 6.8% are singletons and the top ten take 0.85% to 1.2%. Sequenced here: CD4+ T cells sorted from PBMCs, sampled on the day of the yellow fever booster vaccination. These receptors were taken from a man aged 25-45 years who received the YFV17D yellow fever vaccine. Each CDR3 is given with its conserved first and last residue. The D gene is left open where the match is weak. Where a row states a size, it is once, few, many or the class of an expanded clone; other rows omit it.

d_call	clone_size	v_call	j_call	cdr3_aa	cdr3_nt
TRBD1	NA	TRBV7-9	TRBJ2-2	CASSRRTGTGELFF	TGTGCCAGCAGCCGAAGGACAGGGACCGGGGAGCTGTTTTTT
NA	many	TRBV2	TRBJ2-7	CASREAGHDYEQYF	TGTGCCAGCAGGGAAGCGGGACACGATTACGAGCAGTACTTC
NA	few	TRBV9	TRBJ2-5	CASSVAPGETQYF	TGTGCCAGCAGCGTAGCTCCCGGGGAGACCCAGTACTTC
TRBD2	many	TRBV15	TRBJ2-1	CATSTRLAGGNEQFF	TGTGCCACCAGCACTCGACTAGCGGGTGGAAATGAGCAGTTCTTC
TRBD2	few	TRBV20-1	TRBJ2-7	CSASGRTSLLYEQYF	TGCAGTGCTAGTGGTAGGACTAGCCTTCTCTACGAGCAGTACTTC
TRBD2	many	TRBV7-3	TRBJ2-3	CASSVGGGPDTQYF	TGTGCCAGCAGCGTGGGGGGAGGGCCAGATACGCAGTATTTT
NA	many	TRBV20-1	TRBJ2-5	CSAVQIQETQYF	TGCAGTGCGGTCCAGATTCAAGAGACCCAGTACTTC
NA	few	TRBV7-2	TRBJ2-1	CASSLTGAGVNEQFF	TGTGCCAGCAGCTTAACGGGGGCCGGGGTTAATGAGCAGTTCTTC
NA	many	TRBV10-3	TRBJ2-7	CAISLNQPSYEQYF	TGTGCCATCAGCCTCAACCAGCCCTCCTACGAGCAGTACTTC
TRBD2	NA	TRBV7-2	TRBJ2-3	CASSLLWGRAVRSTQYF	TGTGCCAGCAGCTTACTTTGGGGGAGGGCCGTACGTTCTACGCAGTATTTT
NA	once	TRBV28	TRBJ2-3	CASSTGLVGGAQYF	TGTGCCAGCAGCACCGGGCTGGTAGGCGGTGCACAGTATTTT
NA	many	TRBV20-1	TRBJ1-5	CSAMPPQGRNQPQHF	TGCAGTGCAATGCCACCACAGGGACGCAATCAGCCCCAGCATTTT
NA	many	TRBV19	TRBJ2-5	CASRSQAAGETQYF	TGTGCCAGTAGATCCCAGGCGGCAGGGGAGACCCAGTACTTC
TRBD2	few	TRBV4-3	TRBJ2-1	CASSPQLAASSYNEQFF	TGCGCCAGCAGCCCCCAACTAGCGGCATCCTCCTACAATGAGCAGTTCTTC
TRBD1	NA	TRBV6-2/TRBV6-3	TRBJ2-7	CASSYSGTGFGEQYF	TGTGCCAGCAGTTACTCTGGGACAGGGTTTGGCGAGCAGTACTTC
NA	many	TRBV20-1	TRBJ2-4	CSARGEHKNIQYF	TGCAGTGCTAGAGGGGAACATAAAAACATTCAGTACTTC
TRBD1	few	TRBV18	TRBJ2-7	CASSGTARYEQYF	TGTGCCAGCTCGGGGACAGCCCGGTACGAGCAGTACTTC
TRBD1	many	TRBV6-1	TRBJ2-7	CASSRDRIYEQYF	TGTGCCAGCAGTAGGGACAGGATCTACGAGCAGTACTTC
NA	NA	TRBV12-3/TRBV12-4	TRBJ2-7	CASSVGLIYYEQYF	TGTGCCAGCTCCGTAGGACTGATATATTACGAGCAGTACTTC
NA	NA	TRBV24-1	TRBJ2-2	CATSDSATSPRAGELFF	TGTGCCACCAGTGATTCCGCTACTAGCCCGCGGGCCGGGGAGCTGTTTTTT
NA	few	TRBV20-1	TRBJ2-1	CSANPQHAASVF	TGCAGTGCTAACCCTCAGCACGCGGCGTCTGTCTTC
NA	many	TRBV4-3	TRBJ2-3	CASSQDLVSGSSTDTQYF	TGCGCCAGCAGCCAAGATCTCGTCAGCGGGTCTAGCACAGATACGCAGTATTTT
TRBD2	few	TRBV20-1	TRBJ2-5	CSATRTSSETQYF	TGCAGTGCTACCAGGACTAGCTCAGAGACCCAGTACTTC
NA	many	TRBV20-1	TRBJ2-7	CSARDIGLNEQYF	TGCAGTGCTAGAGATATCGGCCTTAACGAGCAGTACTTC
TRBD2	few	TRBV7-2	TRBJ2-5	CASTRGPAGENSQYF	TGTGCCAGCACCCGAGGCCCCGCGGGGGAGAACTCCCAGTACTTC
NA	many	TRBV7-9	TRBJ2-1	CASSPLGEQFF	TGTGCCAGCAGCCCTCTAGGTGAGCAGTTCTTC
NA	many	TRBV20-1	TRBJ1-2	CSARRGTYGYTF	TGCAGTGCTAGAAGGGGTACCTATGGCTACACCTTC
NA	many	TRBV7-3	TRBJ2-2	CASSLFGELGFTGELFF	TGTGCCAGCAGCCTATTTGGAGAGTTGGGCTTCACCGGGGAGCTGTTTTTT
NA	many	TRBV20-1	TRBJ2-4	CSARASLETSRNIQYF	TGCAGTGCTAGAGCCTCCCTGGAGACCAGCAGAAACATTCAGTACTTC
NA	few	TRBV7-2	TRBJ2-1	CASSLGGYEQFF	TGTGCCAGCAGCTTAGGCGGGTATGAGCAGTTCTTC
NA	NA	TRBV20-1	TRBJ2-1	CSARAPGLKSYNEQFF	TGCAGTGCTAGAGCGCCGGGACTTAAATCCTACAATGAGCAGTTCTTC
TRBD1	many	TRBV25-1	TRBJ2-7	CASRPLGTVTYEQYF	TGTGCCAGCAGACCCTTGGGGACAGTAACCTACGAGCAGTACTTC
NA	few	TRBV10-3	TRBJ2-7	CAISEGRTYEQYF	TGTGCCATCAGTGAGGGAAGGACCTACGAGCAGTACTTC
NA	many	TRBV10-3	TRBJ2-2	CAISDSISGTGELFF	TGTGCCATCAGTGATTCAATATCGGGCACCGGGGAGCTGTTTTTT
NA	NA	TRBV28	TRBJ1-2	CASSGQVYGYTF	TGTGCCAGCTCGGGTCAGGTCTATGGCTACACCTTC
NA	many	TRBV15	TRBJ2-7	CATSTHRDEQYF	TGTGCCACCAGCACCCACAGGGACGAGCAGTACTTC
NA	many	TRBV7-8	TRBJ2-6	CASSSTRRAGANVLTF	TGTGCCAGCAGCTCCACTCGGAGAGCTGGGGCCAACGTCCTGACTTTC
NA	many	TRBV20-1	TRBJ2-7	CSARELQGAGAAEQYF	TGCAGTGCTAGGGAGTTGCAGGGGGCGGGGGCCGCCGAGCAGTACTTC
TRBD2	many	TRBV5-1	TRBJ2-1	CASSSSGSTYNEQFF	TGCGCCAGCAGCTCGAGCGGGAGTACATACAATGAGCAGTTCTTC
TRBD1	few	TRBV12-3/TRBV12-4	TRBJ1-5	CASSPRGGYQPQHF	TGTGCCAGCAGTCCCAGGGGGGGGTATCAGCCCCAGCATTTT